This TCR beta chain was retrieved from a study of chemoradiotherapy in HPV16-positive cancers. Study-level background: Two HPV16-positive patients' cells yielded candidate HPV-specific clones and common motifs.

This clone is a singleton in its sample. As yet, its antigen is unknown. The length of the CDR3 is 11 residues. Germline V CDR1 and CDR2: GTSNPN, SVGIG (reference sequence). V lost 7 bases to trimming and J lost 10 bases, with 13 bases between them. Regarding the study as a whole: During treatment, candidate HPV-specific clones and E7-related motifs expanded in tumor.

TCRdb keeps only in-frame clones here, not all; method: immunoSEQ multiplex PCR. The sample has about 20,000 clones; 73% are singletons. The specimen was taken from a patient who underwent chemoradiotherapy. The origin of this receptor is a human donor with HPV-associated anogenital cancer. The rearrangement uses TRBV30 and TRBJ1-4; D ambiguous. The CDR3 nucleotides are TGTGCCTTGAAGGAATATGGAAAACTGTTTTTT. This translates into CALKEYGKLFF.